This section outlines one T cell receptor (beta chain) sequence together with its context. The antigen this receptor binds is unknown. This record comes from a study of cytomegalovirus exposure and HLA in healthy donors (dated 2017 in TCRdb). Looking at the study overall: According to an earlier analysis of 587 of the donors, about 180 million T cells yielded roughly 110 million unique TCR beta sequences and more than 250 Gb of sequence data. In the later analysis, no new phenotypic data were used to find candidate immune exposures; instead, reliance was placed on TCR beta sequences and their occurrence across donors. To predict cytomegalovirus infection status, the study brought together high-throughput TCR immunosequencing, statistical association of individual TCRs with disease status, and machine learning. Of the roughly 390 genotyped donors, less than 85% were placed in the genetic ancestry cluster associated with self-reported Caucasian donors. To study patterns of TCR occurrence, a later analysis re-analyzed previously published TCR beta repertoires from 550 to 800 donors and added high-resolution HLA genotyping. HLA typing included class I and class II loci at four-digit resolution. Genome-wide SNP genotypes for about 55% of the roughly 670 donors were used in a later genetic analysis, which treated that subset as a discovery cohort. The study profiled the T cell repertoires of fewer than 850 subjects by immunosequencing and related them to cytomegalovirus serostatus. Typing coverage differed by locus: A, B, C, DRB1 and DQB1 were typed in about 620-630 donors, DQA1 in approximately 520, DPA1 in some 570, and DPB1 in roughly 450. In an earlier analysis of a few hundred of the donors, high-throughput TCR beta sequencing was used to judge whether each TCR beta V gene segment behaved as functional or pseudogenic. An early release covering 500 to 750 HLA-typed donors comprised approximately 300 gigabases of sequencing data and tens of millions of unique TCR sequences. Besides the first cohort of more than 650 subjects, a separate validation cohort made up of 120 different subjects was used. Donor age, sex, ethnicity and CMV serostatus were compiled alongside the repertoire data. Because of strong linkage in the cohort, roughly five DR-DQ haplotypes were treated as single units for association and clustering. Across about 370 genotyped donors of the cohort, an average of approximately 220,000 unique TCR beta nucleotide sequences per donor were sequenced, and 15% to 20% of those sequences were non-productive. Every discovery cohort repertoire had been produced on one sequencing platform. The study aimed to test whether signatures of past pathogen exposure could be identified by cataloging public T cell receptors.

The cohort consisted of 600 to 700 healthy bone marrow donors. At the time of sampling, every cohort member was nominally healthy, though immune exposures that went unrecorded were likely present. The donor was CMV seropositive and was included in the group of some 290 seropositive cohort members. Each donor provided a peripheral blood sample, and peripheral blood mononuclear cells were used for TCR beta sequencing. Genomic DNA was extracted from the blood cell samples with the Qiagen DNeasy Blood Extraction Kit. Trimming removed 3 bases from V and 2 bases from J, leaving 14 bases between the germline ends. The CDR3 sequence holds 15 residues, the cysteine and phenylalanine included. Of all the DNA, just the CDR3 is kept, 45 bases in frame from base 1. The germline V gene (reference sequence) gives CDR1 as MNHEY and CDR2 as SMNVEV. Library preparation was by the immunoSEQ multiplex PCR assay. For the multiplex PCR, a mixture combining 60 forward primers for TCR Vbeta segments and 13 reverse primers for TCR Jbeta segments was used. A multiplex PCR assay on genomic DNA amplified the CDR3 region of rearranged TCR beta genes. The amplified TCR beta libraries were sequenced on the Illumina HiSeq System as 87-base-pair reads. The authors' pipeline ran thus. A later analysis tallied 70 million to 100 million unique TCR beta chains across the approximately 670 repertoires, and about 12 million of those chains were shared by two or more donors. Raw reads were error-corrected and collapsed into unique sequences with a nearest-neighbor algorithm that merged closely related sequences to remove PCR and sequencing errors. CDR3 sequences were aligned to IMGT reference sequences to assign V, D and J gene segments. For a sequence to be retained, at least a six-nucleotide match to both a V gene segment and a J gene segment was required. Rearrangements were classified as productive when the CDR3 lacked stop codons and remained in frame with V and J, and all other rearrangements were classified as non-productive. CDR3 was defined by IMGT convention, running from the second conserved V-encoded cysteine to the conserved J-encoded phenylalanine. Sequences without an unambiguous match to a single V gene segment were excluded from the earlier analysis of 450 to 750 of the donors. In an earlier analysis of several hundred of the donors, a V segment was called functional when productive rearrangements were above 56.7%, and segregating when the standard deviation between donors exceeded 5%. A statistical classification framework was developed to diagnose cytomegalovirus status using the catalog of TCR beta chain sequences. V and J gene assignment, in a later analysis, came from comparing TCR nucleotide sequences with IMGT/GENE-DB human TR gene sequences. In a later analysis, CDR3 sequences and most-parsimonious VDJ recombination scenarios were assigned using the TCRdist pipeline. In a later analysis, every TCR beta chain was defined by the combination of its CDR3 amino acid sequence and its V-gene family, and reads without a unique V-gene family were dropped. In a later analysis, around 650 highly shared, low-generation-probability nucleotide sequences were removed to address suspected cross-contamination and a sequencing artifact. In a later analysis, a clonal expansion index for each public chain was calculated from normalized within-repertoire ranks of inferred template counts. In a later analysis, generation probabilities were computed with a VDJ recombination model fitted to out-of-frame rearrangements, and the resulting probabilities were checked against IGoR. In a later analysis, TCR-TCR, TCR-HLA and TCR-CMV co-occurrence was scored with hypergeometric tests, and a repertoire-size bias correction was applied to TCR pairs. False discovery rates were estimated in a later analysis by permuting HLA or CMV assignments 20 times. In a later analysis, co-occurring TCRs were grouped with DBSCAN, and TCRdist sequence similarity was added when clustering was performed within HLA-allele-positive subsets. Repertoires with fewer than 30,000 or more than 120,000 public chains, plus five repertoires with anomalous nucleotide sharing, were excluded from co-occurrence clustering. This is the immuneACCESS table as TCRdb keeps it, with only in-frame sequences that have V and J called. A part of the clones is gone; compared with another copy, unresolved V genes explain less than half, and the rest is unexplained. V, J and clone size reflect that table, while D and trimming were determined from the DNA. The table kept for this sample lists 150,000 to 200,000 clones. The ten largest clones add up to about 0.81% of the sample.

Summary of the overall study and its limitations: A later analysis found that TCR association rates varied across HLA loci, with DRB1 alleles showing the most associated TCRs and HLA-C alleles the fewest. The authors suggested that the approach could potentially be generalized to other disease states and immunological phenotypes. The sequencing pipeline was judged likely to have produced a cluster of highly shared sequence variants as a technical artifact. Correlated functional status among segregating V segments might be attributable to linkage disequilibrium, but an unknown experimental factor could not be ruled out. An association between a missense DCLRE1C variant and V-gene and J-gene trimming of TCR beta chains was found in a later genetic analysis and replicated in an independent cohort. A further reported finding was that TCR beta sequences accurately predicted the HLA-A and HLA-B alleles for most subjects in the first cohort. The only immune exposure information available for the cohort was CMV serostatus. The presence/absence analyses assumed that sequencing depth was roughly uniform across donors, and that assumption may not be true. An earlier analysis of around 540 of the donors showed that most TCR beta V segments appeared in productive rearrangements either about 87% or about 30% of the time, which broadly matched IMGT annotations. The 87-base-pair reads could not distinguish some IMGT-functional V segments, including TRBV6-2 and TRBV6-3, so those segments were excluded. A later analysis associated 15,000 to 20,000 TCR beta sequences with specific HLA alleles at a false discovery rate of 0.05. According to a later genetic analysis, donors in an Asian-associated ancestry cluster had fewer N-insertions in productive TCRs than the approximately 670-donor mean. When HLA alleles, especially DR and DQ, strongly co-occurred, attributing TCR associations to individual alleles was difficult. While some public TCRs were present in many individuals, most TCR sequences turned up only very rarely across donors. This cohort had only TCR beta chains sequenced, and the lack of alpha or paired-chain data limited which features could be detected. In a later analysis, HLA-associated TCR beta chains showed more clonal expansion and lower generation probabilities than non-associated chains that were equally common. The study listed approximately 160 TCR beta chains as associated with cytomegalovirus. Because counts were too low, seventeen rarely observed V segments, including chromosome 9 orphons, were excluded from the earlier analysis of roughly 580 of the donors. In a later analysis, several top co-occurrence clusters were reported to appear linked to parvovirus B19, influenza, CMV and Epstein-Barr virus. In vitro tests confirmed that three of the cytomegalovirus-associated TCR beta chains recognize cytomegalovirus antigens. In a later analysis, most CMV-associated TCR beta chains were found to appear HLA-restricted, with HLA associations seemingly driven largely by CMV exposure. Cytomegalovirus status was reported to be diagnosed by the classifier with high specificity and sensitivity in both the original and validation cohorts. Because HLA typing was unavailable for some donors at each locus, only the typed subset was used in association tests.

The rearranged chain carries TRBV27 and TRBJ2-7; TRBD1 might be the D gene, on 6 matching bases. The source is a woman aged 18-29 years in good health and CMV-seropositive. Source material: PBMCs. The DNA sequence reads TGTGCCAGCAGTTTCGTCCCAGGGGCCACCTACGAGCAGTACTTC. This encodes CASSFVPGATYEQYF.